This T cell receptor beta chain originates from a study of blood T cells in healthy people across ages. The sample holds many counts of this clonotype. It was with a sample-barcoded 5' primer and a J-beta primer mix that a second PCR of about 6 to 12 cycles was run. TCRdb re-analysed the 5' RACE reads in MiXCR, keeping a single row per CDR3 protein. This sample has around 850,000 distinct CDR3 sequences, with under 40% found just once. Trimming pared 4 bases from V and 3 bases from J, leaving 10 bases between. The CDR3 has 12 amino acids. The V gene's germline CDR1 is SQVTM and CDR2 ANQGSEA. The source material was blood. The V call is TRBV29-1, the J call TRBJ2-7, with D uncertain. The receptor was isolated from a man younger than 30 in good health. CDR3 protein: CSVVDGFYEQYF. The CDR3 bases are TGCAGCGTTGTAGATGGGTTCTACGAGCAGTACTTC.